The TCR beta chain described here comes from a study of regulatory T cells in long-lasting Graves disease. In the study overall: Antithyroid drug exposure in newly diagnosed Graves' patients had lasted under 3 months.

Time point here: newly diagnosed GD, antithyroid drugs for less than 3 months. PBMC RNA was the source of the TCR library. This CDR3 is built from 15 residues. Trimming cost V 5 bases and J 5 bases; bases outside gene matches: 10. Investigators prepared the TCR beta libraries by applying iRepertoire HTBI primers and Arm-PCR of CDR3 regions. In TCRdb, the multiplex PCR reads were re-called with MiXCR into one record per CDR3 protein. Of approximately 400,000 distinct CDR3 sequences listed, roughly 16% are singletons. General study results and limits: The study found TRBV28, TRBJ1-2 and TRBJ2-5 favored in persistent disease.

The sample holds a few counts of this clonotype. Its specificity is unknown. Specimen: peripheral blood mononuclear cells (PBMCs), collected at new diagnosis, from a patient treated with antithyroid drugs. The gene calls are TRBV12-3 or TRBV12-4 and TRBJ2-7; 9 bases agree with TRBD1. This TCR was recovered from a female donor with Graves disease. The CDR3 DNA follows: TGTGCCAGCAGTCCGAGGACAGGGGTCCGTCACGAGCAGTACTTC. It translates to CASSPRTGVRHEQYF.